This T cell receptor (beta chain) was sequenced during a study of metastatic and nonmetastatic thyroid tumors. Study results and limitations: Versus benign nodules, malignant thyroid tumors reportedly had significantly higher TCR beta diversity, in blood and tumor.

This clone has a handful of counts. Its antigen is as yet unknown. V was clipped by 0 bases and J by 5 bases; unmatched bases: 2. Germline CDR1 and CDR2: KGHDR and SFDVKD. This CDR3 has 15 residues. Treatment of any kind had been given to no patient before thyroid surgery. TCRdb re-clonotyped the PCR reads through MiXCR. The sample consists of approximately 70,000 clones, roughly 4.1% of them appearing once. The sample taken for sequencing was blood. The TCR originated in a female donor with papillary thyroid cancer or a benign thyroid nodule (not recorded which). Some clones in this sample may be carry-over from other donors' samples. The chain recombines TRBV24-1 with TRBJ2-2; 7 bases fit TRBD2. Here the CDR3 reads CATSDLRAGTGELFF. The CDR3 coding sequence is TGTGCCACCAGTGATTTGCGAGCGGGAACCGGGGAGCTGTTTTTT.